This T cell receptor (beta chain) was retrieved from a study of T-cell memory formation after mild COVID-19. MiXCR, applied by TCRdb to the 5' RACE reads, yields one record per CDR3 protein. This table holds just over 350,000 distinct CDR3 sequences, approximately 15% found once. Germline lookup yields CDR1 SGHTA and CDR2 FQGNSA. CDR3 size: 15 residues. V was shortened by 5 bases and J by 3 bases, with 16 bases between the two germline ends. The V gene is TRBV7-2, the J gene TRBJ1-1, with a tentative D call TRBD1 (5 bases). The clonotype was recovered from a man between 18 and 35 years old who had mild COVID-19 (a few samples of this study predate the infection). Cell type and time point are not known. The sample consisted of PBMCs or a T cell subset sorted from them (not recorded which). The CDR3 region is CASSLRQSGYTEAFF. The CDR3 DNA sequence: TGTGCCAGCAGCCTTCGACAGTCGGGGTACACTGAAGCTTTCTTT.